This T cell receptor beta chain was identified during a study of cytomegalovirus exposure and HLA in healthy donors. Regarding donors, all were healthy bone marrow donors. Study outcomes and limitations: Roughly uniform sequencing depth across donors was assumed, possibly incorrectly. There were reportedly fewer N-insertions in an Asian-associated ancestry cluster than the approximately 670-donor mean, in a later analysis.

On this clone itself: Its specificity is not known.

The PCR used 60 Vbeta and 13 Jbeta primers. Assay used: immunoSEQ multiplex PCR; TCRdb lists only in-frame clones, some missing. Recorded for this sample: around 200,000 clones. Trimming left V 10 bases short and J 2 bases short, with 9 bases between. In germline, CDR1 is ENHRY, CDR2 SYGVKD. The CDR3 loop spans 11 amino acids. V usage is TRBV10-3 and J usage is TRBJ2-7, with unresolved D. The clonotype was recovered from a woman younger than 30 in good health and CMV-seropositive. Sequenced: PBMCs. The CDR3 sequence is CATRSAYEQYF. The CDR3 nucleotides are TGTGCCACGAGATCGGCCTACGAGCAGTACTTC.